The 32 T cell receptor beta chains in this list originate from one sample, sequenced in a study of PD-1 blockade in mismatch repair-deficient tumors. The method was immunoSEQ multiplex PCR; TCRdb's version includes in-frame clones alone and lacks a portion of them. Here the sample spans about 66,000 clones, around 80% being singletons. This material consisted of peripheral blood, taken 2 weeks after starting pembrolizumab. The receptors stem from an adult with mismatch repair-deficient cancer.

The CDR3 sequence is CASSIRDSSYEQYF. The CDR3 DNA reads TGTGCCAGTAGTATCCGGGACAGCTCCTACGAGCAGTACTTC. The gene calls are TRBV19 and TRBJ2-7; 7 nucleotides agree with TRBD1. V lost 3 bases, J lost 0 bases, and 2 bases stayed unmatched. This CDR3 has 14 amino acids. Germline lookup yields CDR1 LNHDA and CDR2 SQIVND (reference sequence). Variable domain in full (rest from reference TRBV19 and TRBJ2-7): DGGITQSPKYLFRKEGQNVTLSCEQNLNHDAMYWYRQDPGQGLRLIYYSQIVNDFQKGDIAEGYSVSREKKESFPLTVTSAQKNPTAFYLCASSIRDSSYEQYFGPGTRLTVT.

The V call is TRBV5-6, the J call TRBJ2-2, with 8 bases fitting TRBD2. The CDR3 contains 15 residues. Germline V lookup: CDR1 SGHDT, CDR2 YYEEEE. Losses at the gene ends were 4 bases for V and 5 bases for J; bases not matched to a gene: 7. CDR3 loop: CASSPGLAETGELFF. The CDR3 coding sequence is TGTGCCAGCAGCCCCGGACTAGCAGAGACCGGGGAGCTGTTTTTT. The complete variable domain, with remaining parts taken from reference TRBV5-6 and TRBJ2-2, reads DAGVTQSPTHLIKTRGQQVTLRCSPKSGHDTVSWYQQALGQGPQFIFQYYEEEERQRGNFPDRFSGHQFPNYSSELNVNALLLGDSALYLCASSPGLAETGELFFGEGSRLTVL.

The sample holds one count of this clone. The chain recombines TRBV9 with TRBJ2-3; possible D gene TRBD2, 6 bases. The CDR3 has 15 amino acids. CDR1 is SGDLS and CDR2 is YYNGEE in the germline V gene. Deletions cut 4 bases from V and 0 bases from J, with 12 bases between. Written as DNA, the CDR3 is TGTGCCAGCAGCTTTACAAGCGGGAGCACAGATACGCAGTATTTT. Translating gives CASSFTSGSTDTQYF.

The chain uses TRBV28 and TRBJ2-1; 10 bases line up with TRBD1. Germline V CDR1 and CDR2: MDHEN, SYDVKM. J gave up 8 bases and V 2 bases, and 12 bases lay outside the gene matches. The CDR3 runs to 17 residues. The CDR3 nucleotides are TGTGCCAGCAGTTTACGCCGCCGGGACAGGGGTATCGATGAGCAGTTCTTC. It codes for CASSLRRRDRGIDEQFF. The variable domain in full, completed from reference TRBV28 and TRBJ2-1, reads DVKVTQSSRYLVKRTGEKVFLECVQDMDHENMFWYRQDPGLGLRLIYFSYDVKMKEKGDIPEGYSVSREKKERFSLILESASTNQTSMYLCASSLRRRDRGIDEQFFGPGTRLTVL.

This clone showed up just once. V and J are TRBV2 and TRBJ2-4; D tentatively fits TRBD1 or TRBD2 (5 bases each). The germline V gene has CDR1 SNHLY and CDR2 FYNNEI. The CDR3 loop spans 15 amino acids. V was cut by 4 bases and J by 13 bases, with 23 bases left in between. CDR3 protein: CASSVNGEGIGAQYF. DNA for the CDR3: TGTGCCAGCAGTGTTAACGGTGAGGGGATTGGGGCGCAGTACTTC.

J is TRBJ1-1 and V is TRBV11-2; 7 nucleotides match TRBD1. Germline assignment: CDR1 SGHAT and CDR2 FQNNGV. V shed 2 bases, J shed 6 bases, and the junction held 9 bases outside the gene matches. The CDR3 sequence is 15 residues long. This chain's CDR3 is CASSLLRQGISEAFF. The DNA of the CDR3 is TGTGCCAGCAGCTTATTGAGACAGGGAATATCTGAAGCTTTCTTT.

J is TRBJ2-3 and V is TRBV5-6; D is unresolved. V lost 0 bases to trimming and J lost 1 base, with 6 bases between them. Germline CDR1 and CDR2: SGHDT and YYEEEE. This CDR3 is 14 amino acids long. The CDR3 loop is CASSLESGTDTQYF. CDR3 nucleotide sequence: TGTGCCAGCAGCTTGGAGAGCGGCACAGATACGCAGTATTTT. The entire variable domain, with the rest obtained from reference TRBV5-6 and TRBJ2-3, is as follows: DAGVTQSPTHLIKTRGQQVTLRCSPKSGHDTVSWYQQALGQGPQFIFQYYEEEERQRGNFPDRFSGHQFPNYSSELNVNALLLGDSALYLCASSLESGTDTQYFGPGTRLTVL.

This clone was observed a single time. The rearrangement joins TRBV29-1 to TRBJ1-1; maybe TRBD1 (6 bases). CDR1 is SQVTM, CDR2 ANQGSEA, per germline. The germline V and J ends were trimmed by 5 bases and 1 base, with 11 bases remaining between them. There are 13 residues in the CDR3. CDR3 sequence: CSVSQGRNTEAFF. DNA for the CDR3: TGCAGCGTTTCACAGGGTAGGAACACTGAAGCTTTCTTT.

The chain employs TRBV9 and TRBJ2-2; D remains unclear. Trimming removed 1 base from V and 3 bases from J, with 13 bases in between. This CDR3 has 16 amino acids. CDR1 and CDR2 (germline): SGDLS, YYNGEE. For the CDR3, the DNA is TGTGCCAGCAGCGTAAAGGAGACACCCTACACCGGGGAGCTGTTTTTT. It encodes CASSVKETPYTGELFF.

This chain uses TRBV11-3 with TRBJ1-1, with TRBD1 matching 10 bases. J lost 1 base, V lost 5 bases, and 4 bases had no gene match. The length of the CDR3 is 15 residues. Germline values: CDR1 SGHNT, CDR2 YENEEA. CDR3 nucleotides: TGTGCCAGCAGCCCCCGGGACAGGGGGAACACTGAAGCTTTCTTT. Encoded protein: CASSPRDRGNTEAFF.

The rearrangement links TRBV28 to TRBJ1-1; D gene unclear. V dropped 1 base and J dropped 10 bases, with 13 bases sitting between them. This CDR3 has 13 residues. Per germline, CDR1 MDHEN and CDR2 SYDVKM. The CDR3 reads CASSLSRASPAFF. The DNA for the CDR3 is TGTGCCAGCAGTTTATCAAGGGCCAGCCCAGCTTTCTTT. The full variable domain, in which reference TRBV28 and TRBJ1-1 provide the parts outside the CDR3, is DVKVTQSSRYLVKRTGEKVFLECVQDMDHENMFWYRQDPGLGLRLIYFSYDVKMKEKGDIPEGYSVSREKKERFSLILESASTNQTSMYLCASSLSRASPAFFGQGTRLTVV.

The count of this clone is one. The CDR3 is CASSLGHSEQFF. In nucleotides, the CDR3 is TGTGCCAGCAGCTTAGGACACAGTGAGCAGTTCTTC. The chain joins TRBV7-9 to TRBJ2-1; D is unclear. In germline, CDR1 is SEHNR, CDR2 FQNEAQ (reference sequence). V lost 1 base and J lost 9, with 7 bases in between. This CDR3 comprises 12 residues.

The table lists this clone with a count of one. V gene TRBV4-2 combines with J gene TRBJ2-7; D ambiguous. V lost 5 bases to trimming and J lost 6 bases, with 14 bases between them. CDR1 and CDR2 (germline): LGHNA, YNFKEQ. The CDR3 is made up of 13 amino acids. CDR3 sequence (DNA): TGTGCCAGCAGCTGGCCCTCGGGTGGCGAGCAGTACTTC. It codes for CASSWPSGGEQYF.

The chain uses TRBV18 and TRBJ2-5; D not certain. The CDR3 runs to 14 residues. Germline CDR1 KGHSH, CDR2 LQKENI. V was trimmed by 2 bases and J by 1 base, leaving 8 bases between them. This CDR3 reads CASSPRGSQETQYF. In nucleotides, the CDR3 is TGTGCCAGCTCACCAAGAGGCAGCCAAGAGACCCAGTACTTC.

The V call is TRBV5-4, the J call TRBJ2-3; tentative D call: TRBD2 (5 bases). CDR1 is SGHNT and CDR2 is YYREEE in the germline V gene (reference sequence). The V and J ends lost 0 bases and 7 bases respectively, with 30 bases between them. This CDR3 contains 20 residues. This CDR3 is CASSLGLVIITPFERNTQYF. In nucleotides, the CDR3 is TGTGCCAGCAGCTTGGGTCTAGTAATCATCACTCCGTTTGAGCGGAATACGCAGTATTTT.

This chain links TRBV7-9 with TRBJ2-1; a possible D gene is TRBD1 (5 bases). The germline V gene has CDR1 SEHNR and CDR2 FQNEAQ (reference sequence). V was clipped by 1 base and J by 6 bases, with 25 bases between them. CDR3 length equals 19 residues. CDR3 sequence reads: CASSLGRPGPGLSVNEQFF. CDR3 sequence (DNA): TGTGCCAGCAGCTTAGGTCGTCCGGGCCCAGGGTTGAGCGTCAATGAGCAGTTCTTC.

This clone was seen a few times. This chain connects TRBV7-3 to TRBJ1-2; D is unclear. The V end lost 1 base, the J end lost 3 bases, and 12 bases lay between the germline ends. This CDR3 region has 15 residues. Germline loops: CDR1 SGHTA, CDR2 FQGTGA. The CDR3 sequence: CASSLRAASDYGYTF. Here the CDR3 DNA reads TGTGCCAGCAGCTTAAGGGCGGCCAGCGACTATGGCTACACCTTC.

The J gene is TRBJ2-1, the V gene TRBV7-8; D is undetermined. Germline-derived CDR1 and CDR2 are SGHVS and FQNEAQ. CDR3 length equals 17 residues. V lost 4 bases and J 7 bases, leaving 23 bases between the germline ends. The CDR3 sequence: CASSSLVESLGGNEQFF. In nucleotides, the CDR3 is TGTGCCAGCAGCTCTCTGGTTGAGAGTCTGGGTGGGAATGAGCAGTTCTTC.

The table lists this clone with a few counts. This chain links TRBV11-3 with TRBJ2-5, with 9 bases that match TRBD1. The V segment lost 6 bases and the J segment 4 bases; nucleotides outside the gene matches: 6. The CDR3 is 14 amino acids. CDR1 and CDR2 (germline): SGHNT, YENEEA. The CDR3 nucleotides read TGTGCCAGCAGATTTACAGGGGGCGGAGAGACCCAGTACTTC. It translates to CASRFTGGGETQYF.

V usage is TRBV19 and J usage is TRBJ2-7; 8 nucleotides line up with TRBD1. CDR3 length: 15 amino acids. CDR1 LNHDA and CDR2 SQIVND come from the germline V gene (reference sequence). V gave up 7 bases and J gave up 3 bases; unmatched junction bases: 11. This CDR3 reads CASKSGQGSIYEQYF. For the CDR3, the DNA is TGTGCCAGTAAAAGCGGACAGGGAAGTATCTACGAGCAGTACTTC.

The genes are TRBV7-3 and TRBJ2-2; 7 nucleotides line up with TRBD1. CDR3 length: 17 amino acids. J gave up 2 bases and V 2 bases, and 8 bases lay outside the gene matches. Germline values: CDR1 SGHTA, CDR2 FQGTGA. CDR3 region: CASSLWGQGVNTGELFF. As DNA, the CDR3 is TGTGCCAGCAGCTTATGGGGGCAGGGGGTAAACACCGGGGAGCTGTTTTTT.

This chain connects TRBV5-1 to TRBJ2-2; TRBD1 aligns across 7 bases. This CDR3 has 17 amino acids. V gave up 1 base and J gave up 0 bases; unmatched junction bases: 6. Germline CDR1 SGHRS, CDR2 YFSETQ. CDR3 residues: CASSLFGTEANTGELFF. The CDR3 nucleotides are TGCGCCAGCAGCTTGTTCGGGACAGAAGCGAACACCGGGGAGCTGTTTTTT.

As regards this clone: One end of the junction does not line up with germline, which may come from a read error. The chain is built from TRBV11-3 and TRBJ1-2; no firm D call. In germline, CDR1 is SGHNT, CDR2 YENEEA. The CDR3 contains 15 residues. CDR3 DNA sequence: TGTGCCAGCAGCATAGAAGCGGAGATCAACTATGGCTACACCTTC. Protein product: CASSIEAEINYGYTF.

The chain recombines TRBV27 with TRBJ1-2; TRBD1 aligns across 8 bases. J was trimmed by 7 bases and V by 5 bases; bases with no gene match: 6. Germline lookup yields CDR1 MNHEY and CDR2 SMNVEV (reference sequence). This CDR3 is 13 amino acids long. The CDR3 region has the DNA TGTGCCAGCAGTCTTCAGGGGGCGCGTGGCTACACCTTC. Translation: CASSLQGARGYTF.

The chain carries TRBV6-4 and TRBJ1-5, with 8 bases fitting TRBD1. Unmatched junction bases numbered 9, after V lost 7 bases and J lost 1 base. The CDR3 loop spans 16 amino acids. Germline CDR1 and CDR2: MRHNA and SNTAGT. The CDR3 DNA is TGTGCCAGCATTAACAGGGGGGTAATCAGCAATCAGCCCCAGCATTTT. Residues: CASINRGVISNQPQHF.

V gene TRBV4-2 combines with J gene TRBJ2-1; 8 bases map to TRBD2. There are 15 residues in the CDR3. The ends lost 2 bases at V and 7 bases at J; junction bases unmatched: 7. Germline loops: CDR1 LGHNA, CDR2 YNFKEQ. The CDR3 region is CASSQSSGRGNEQFF. The CDR3 DNA follows: TGTGCCAGCAGCCAATCGAGCGGGAGAGGTAATGAGCAGTTCTTC.

The chain links TRBV7-3 to TRBJ2-3; 7 bases line up with TRBD1. Germline assignment: CDR1 SGHTA and CDR2 FQGTGA. Germline trimming cut 5 bases from V and 2 bases from J; bases unmatched to any gene: 7. CDR3 length: 15 amino acids. The DNA for the CDR3 is TGTGCCAGCAGCAGTCCTGAGGGGGCCACAGATACGCAGTATTTT. It is translated as CASSSPEGATDTQYF.

The sample holds one count of this clone. V and J are TRBV7-8 and TRBJ1-1, with a weak D call TRBD1 (6 bases). The ends were cut back, 5 bases at V and 7 bases at J, with 14 bases in the middle. Germline CDR1 and CDR2: SGHVS and FQNEAQ. The CDR3 loop spans 13 amino acids. Here the CDR3 DNA reads TGTGCCAGCAGCCACAGGGAGGGGGGTGAAGCTTTCTTT. Translating it yields CASSHREGGEAFF. The full variable domain, completed using reference TRBV7-8 and TRBJ1-1, is GAGVSQSPRYKVAKRGQDVALRCDPISGHVSLFWYQQALGQGPEFLTYFQNEAQLDKSGLPSDRFFAERPEGSVSTLKIQRTQQEDSAVYLCASSHREGGEAFFGQGTRLTVV.

The chain carries TRBV25-1 and TRBJ2-1; 13 nucleotides match TRBD2. V was pared by 4 bases and J by 13 bases, with 4 bases of the junction left unmatched. CDR1 is MGHDK and CDR2 is SYGVNS in the germline V gene. The CDR3 has 13 residues. CDR3 nucleotides: TGTGCCAGCAGTGCTACTAGCGGGAGGGCCCAGTTCTTC. Translated: CASSATSGRAQFF.

The V and J genes are TRBV9 and TRBJ2-1, with unresolved D. The CDR3 sequence is 15 residues long. CDR1 is SGDLS and CDR2 is YYNGEE in the germline V gene. The V and J ends lost 0 bases and 3 bases respectively, with 10 bases between them. CDR3 loop: CASSVGVQYYNEQFF. The CDR3 DNA sequence: TGTGCCAGCAGCGTAGGGGTGCAGTACTACAATGAGCAGTTCTTC.

This chain joins TRBV30 and TRBJ2-2; TRBD1 or TRBD2 may be the D gene (5 bases each). V shed 1 base and J shed 2 bases, with 8 bases lying between them. The CDR3 loop spans 14 amino acids. The germline CDR1 and CDR2 sequences are GTSNPN and SVGIG (reference sequence). The CDR3 protein is CAWSAGPNTGELFF. CDR3 nucleotide sequence: TGTGCCTGGAGTGCGGGGCCCAACACCGGGGAGCTGTTTTTT.

The chain joins TRBV7-3 to TRBJ2-5; 8 nucleotides match TRBD1. The germline gives CDR1 SGHTA, CDR2 FQGTGA. The CDR3 spans 15 residues. Trimming took 5 bases from V and 5 from J; bases not matched to a gene: 10. The CDR3, as DNA: TGTGCCAGCAGCCCAGGGACAGGTTTGTTGGAGACCCAGTACTTC. Its translation is CASSPGTGLLETQYF.